The rows below give T cell receptor beta chains drawn from one sample of a study of early T cells in non-severe SARS-CoV-2 infection. TCRdb independently ran MiXCR on the 5' RACE reads; one entry per CDR3 protein. The sample lists some 98,000 distinct CDR3 sequences; around 17% were seen once. The sample comprised whole blood. The receptor set was obtained from an adult who was a healthcare worker with PCR-confirmed SARS-CoV-2 infection or an uninfected control (not recorded which). Each CDR3 is given with its conserved first and last residue. The D gene is left open where the match is weak. Only part of the rows carry a size: once, few, many, or a class if the clone is expanded.

>.|few|TRBV29-1|TRBJ2-2
CSVGRQMNTGELFF
TGCAGCGTTGGGCGACAGATGAACACCGGGGAGCTGTTTTTT
>.|many|TRBV3-1|TRBJ2-7
CASSQGPYEQYF
TGTGCCAGCAGCCAGGGACCCTACGAGCAGTACTTC
>.|.|TRBV29-1|TRBJ2-1
CSLGSYNEQFF
TGCAGCTTAGGTTCCTACAATGAGCAGTTCTTC
>.|few|TRBV20-1|TRBJ1-3
CSARDNGGTSGNTIYF
TGCAGTGCTAGAGATAATGGGGGTACCTCTGGAAACACCATATATTTT
>TRBD2|few|TRBV20-1|TRBJ2-3
CSAILAGGTDTQYF
TGCAGTGCTATTCTAGCGGGAGGGACAGATACGCAGTATTTT
>.|.|TRBV19|TRBJ2-6
CASSRGRPTGANVLTF
TGTGCCAGTAGTAGGGGGAGACCTACCGGGGCCAACGTCCTGACTTTC
>.|.|TRBV28|TRBJ2-1
CASSSLTASSYNEQFF
TGTGCCAGCAGTTCCTTGACAGCTAGCTCCTACAATGAGCAGTTCTTC
>.|.|TRBV14|TRBJ1-3
CASSQVSGLSGNTIYF
TGTGCCAGCAGCCAAGTATCCGGGCTCTCTGGAAACACCATATATTTT
>.|few|TRBV27|TRBJ2-2
CASSVQGGSTGELFF
TGTGCCAGCAGTGTTCAGGGGGGTAGCACCGGGGAGCTGTTTTTT
>.|few|TRBV7-8|TRBJ1-1
CASNNQWGTEAFF
TGTGCCAGCAACAACCAATGGGGGACTGAAGCTTTCTTT
>.|few|TRBV6-5|TRBJ2-7
CASSYYRQSYEQYF
TGTGCCAGCAGTTACTATCGGCAGTCCTACGAGCAGTACTTC
>TRBD2|.|TRBV4-1|TRBJ2-1
CASSQGGLAGGPGNEQFF
TGCGCCAGCAGCCAAGGGGGACTAGCGGGAGGGCCGGGCAATGAGCAGTTCTTC
>.|many|TRBV20-1|TRBJ2-7
CSANRNYEQYF
TGCAGTGCTAACAGAAATTACGAGCAGTACTTC
>.|few|TRBV6-2/TRBV6-3|TRBJ1-1
CASSYRVTEAFF
TGTGCCAGCAGTTACCGTGTCACTGAAGCTTTCTTT
>TRBD1|few|TRBV11-2|TRBJ1-1
CASSKGTGMNTEAFF
TGTGCCAGCAGCAAAGGGACAGGGATGAACACTGAAGCTTTCTTT
>.|few|TRBV20-1|TRBJ1-5
CSATVRSWGLQPQHF
TGCAGTGCTACAGTCCGCAGTTGGGGTTTGCAGCCCCAGCATTTT
>TRBD1|few|TRBV7-9|TRBJ2-6
CASSFPGQGSGANVLTF
TGTGCCAGCAGCTTCCCGGGACAGGGCTCTGGGGCCAACGTCCTGACTTTC
>.|.|TRBV2|TRBJ1-5
CASSLGPQGGQPQHF
TGTGCCAGCAGCTTGGGGCCTCAGGGAGGGCAGCCCCAGCATTTT
>.|.|TRBV27|TRBJ2-1
CAAGQINEQFF
TGTGCGGCTGGACAGATAAATGAGCAGTTCTTC
>TRBD2|few|TRBV15|TRBJ2-1
CATSRDYAGGPDEQFF
TGTGCCACCAGCAGAGATTACGCGGGGGGGCCAGATGAGCAGTTCTTC
>.|many|TRBV6-2/TRBV6-3|TRBJ2-2
CASGIRETNTGELFF
TGTGCCAGCGGGATAAGGGAAACAAACACCGGGGAGCTGTTTTTT
>.|.|TRBV6-2/TRBV6-3|TRBJ1-1
CASSYFRRNTEAFF
TGTGCCAGCAGTTACTTTAGGAGGAACACTGAAGCTTTCTTT
>.|.|TRBV19|TRBJ1-5
CASTAKGGGNQPQHF
TGTGCCAGTACTGCTAAGGGGGGTGGCAATCAGCCCCAGCATTTT
>TRBD2|.|TRBV11-2|TRBJ2-7
CASSTSGNPYEQYF
TGTGCCAGCAGCACCAGCGGGAATCCCTACGAGCAGTACTTC
>TRBD2|.|TRBV27|TRBJ2-5
CASSLGRASGTQYF
TGTGCCAGCAGTTTGGGGAGGGCGAGTGGGACCCAGTACTTC
>TRBD1|.|TRBV18|TRBJ1-2
CASSPNAGTGINYGYTF
TGTGCCAGCTCACCTAACGCCGGGACAGGGATAAACTATGGCTACACCTTC
>TRBD1|.|TRBV6-1|TRBJ2-4
CASSAFSQGAVSNIQYF
TGTGCCAGCAGTGCATTCAGTCAGGGGGCAGTCTCAAACATTCAGTACTTC
>.|.|TRBV19|TRBJ1-6
CASSSRQINSPLHF
TGTGCCAGTAGTTCTCGACAGATTAATTCACCCCTCCACTTT
>TRBD1|medium-sized|TRBV7-9|TRBJ2-7
CASSSGDRGNEQYF
TGTGCCAGCAGCTCGGGCGACAGGGGAAACGAGCAGTACTTC